This T cell receptor beta chain comes out of a study of tissue T cells after allogeneic stem cell transplantation. Concerning this clone: Its antigen remains unknown.

This table comes from immunoSEQ multiplex PCR, and its TCRdb copy is limited to in-frame clones, with some not included. Found here are under 30,000 clones, roughly 80% of them singletons; the top ten hold roughly 8%. The germline gives CDR1 SGHAT, CDR2 FQDESV (reference sequence). The CDR3 sequence is 14 residues long. Trimming stripped 5 bases from V and 0 bases from J, with 10 bases between. Points from the study as a whole: Shared clones across patients were few; motif clustering revealed tissue-specific shared signatures.

This TCR was recovered from a female donor older than 55 with lung cancer. This chain connects TRBV11-1 to TRBJ1-2; D is undetermined. This specimen consisted of tissue from the ileum, obtained at autopsy. The CDR3 loop is CASSAGITNYGYTF. The CDR3 DNA reads as TGTGCCAGCAGCGCTGGGATAACTAACTATGGCTACACCTTC.